Listed below are T cell receptor beta chains from one sample, sequenced in a study of T-cell memory formation after mild COVID-19. In TCRdb, the 5' RACE reads were re-called with MiXCR into one record per CDR3 protein. Altogether fewer than 650,000 distinct CDR3 sequences are present, about 20% being singletons, with the ten largest covering around 9.2%. The sequencing sample was made of PBMCs or a T cell subset sorted from them (not recorded which). The receptors originated from an adult woman who had mild COVID-19 (a few samples of this study predate the infection). Cell type and time point are not known. Both conserved end residues are part of each CDR3. D genes are given only for firm matches. The size entry is marked missing in some rows and otherwise reads once, few, many or a size class.

CASSGFGGELFF TGTGCCAGCAGTGGGTTTGGCGGGGAGCTGTTTTTT TRBJ2-2 TRBV6-2/TRBV6-3 . many
CASSYPRAQNTEAFF TGTGCCAGCAGTTACCCCCGGGCCCAAAACACTGAAGCTTTCTTT TRBJ1-1 TRBV6-6 . .
CAISEQGRTEAFF TGTGCCATCAGTGAACAGGGGAGGACTGAAGCTTTCTTT TRBJ1-1 TRBV10-3 TRBD1 .
CSVEGGTGWNEQYF TGCAGCGTTGAAGGGGGAACAGGCTGGAACGAGCAGTACTTC TRBJ2-7 TRBV29-1 . few
CASTSTSLSTDTQYF TGTGCCAGCACCTCAACTAGTCTAAGCACAGATACGCAGTATTTT TRBJ2-3 TRBV7-6 . few
CASRPPSGGRPQHF TGTGCCAGCAGGCCCCCATCCGGGGGTAGGCCCCAGCATTTT TRBJ1-5 TRBV12-3/TRBV12-4 . many
CASSLKGQSFYGYTF TGTGCCAGCAGTTTAAAGGGACAGAGTTTCTATGGCTACACCTTC TRBJ1-2 TRBV12-3/TRBV12-4 TRBD1 .
CASRYGGRGTYEQYF TGTGCCAGCAGATACGGGGGCAGGGGTACCTACGAGCAGTACTTC TRBJ2-7 TRBV6-5 . .
CATSSGAEQFF TGTGCCACCAGTTCCGGGGCTGAGCAGTTCTTC TRBJ2-1 TRBV15 . .
CASSLVPLRSYNEQFF TGTGCCAGCAGCTTAGTACCGCTACGCTCCTACAATGAGCAGTTCTTC TRBJ2-1 TRBV11-2 . few
CSAQAGSTEAFF TGCAGTGCTCAGGCCGGGAGCACTGAAGCTTTCTTT TRBJ1-1 TRBV20-1 . few
CASGPTSGTYYNEQFF TGTGCTAGTGGTCCGACTAGCGGGACCTATTACAATGAGCAGTTCTTC TRBJ2-1 TRBV12-5 TRBD2 .
CASSLTPGGAGNQPQHF TGCGCCAGCAGCTTAACCCCAGGGGGCGCGGGTAATCAGCCCCAGCATTTT TRBJ1-5 TRBV5-1 TRBD1 few
CATSDSREGGEPQHF TGTGCCACCAGTGATTCGCGAGAAGGGGGGGAGCCCCAGCATTTT TRBJ1-5 TRBV24-1 . once
CASSLEMGGSSTDTQYF TGTGCCAGCAGCTTAGAGATGGGCGGATCTAGCACAGATACGCAGTATTTT TRBJ2-3 TRBV7-6 . .
CASSLEEIADTDTQYF TGTGCCAGCAGCTTAGAAGAAATAGCGGACACAGATACGCAGTATTTT TRBJ2-3 TRBV7-9 . many
CSASRQGANTEAFF TGCAGTGCTAGCCGCCAGGGGGCCAACACTGAAGCTTTCTTT TRBJ1-1 TRBV20-1 TRBD1 .
CASSRLNREAFF TGTGCCAGCAGTCGACTAAACAGAGAAGCTTTCTTT TRBJ1-1 TRBV6-5 . .
CSATGGQGATYEQYF TGCAGTGCAACCGGAGGACAGGGGGCTACCTACGAGCAGTACTTC TRBJ2-7 TRBV20-1 TRBD1 many
CASSFGAGGRQETQYF TGTGCCAGCAGCTTTGGCGCGGGAGGGCGGCAAGAGACCCAGTACTTC TRBJ2-5 TRBV11-2 TRBD2 many
CASSWSGRTSGIYNEQFF TGTGCCAGCAGCTGGTCTGGAAGAACTAGCGGAATTTACAATGAGCAGTTCTTC TRBJ2-1 TRBV11-3 TRBD2 few
CATNRQRGRGAQYF TGTGCCACGAACCGGCAACGGGGGCGGGGGGCCCAGTACTTC TRBJ2-5 TRBV15 TRBD2 few
CATSREAVASYNEQFF TGTGCCACCAGCAGAGAGGCGGTAGCCTCCTACAATGAGCAGTTCTTC TRBJ2-1 TRBV15 . few
CASSRVQQGTYEQYF TGTGCCAGCTCAAGGGTACAACAGGGTACTTACGAGCAGTACTTC TRBJ2-7 TRBV18 . few
CSARGASGMMTQYF TGCAGTGCCAGAGGGGCTAGCGGGATGATGACCCAGTACTTC TRBJ2-5 TRBV20-1 TRBD2 .
CASSFPGKAEAFF TGTGCCAGCAGCTTCCCAGGGAAAGCTGAAGCTTTCTTT TRBJ1-1 TRBV5-6 . once
CASSLTTGGAETQYF TGTGCCAGCAGCTTAACCACAGGGGGCGCAGAGACCCAGTACTTC TRBJ2-5 TRBV7-6 TRBD1 .
CAISPGNNEQFF TGTGCCATAAGTCCAGGCAACAATGAGCAGTTCTTC TRBJ2-1 TRBV24-1 . .
CASSLGGAGAYEQFF TGCGCCAGCAGCTTGGGAGGGGCCGGGGCTTATGAGCAGTTCTTC TRBJ2-1 TRBV5-1 . many
CASSQDLQYNEQFF TGCGCCAGCAGCCAAGATCTACAGTACAATGAGCAGTTCTTC TRBJ2-1 TRBV4-1 . .
CSVARTGGKTDTQYF TGCAGCGTTGCCCGGACAGGGGGGAAGACAGATACGCAGTATTTT TRBJ2-3 TRBV29-1 TRBD1 few
CASSLGLREKLFF TGTGCCAGCAGTTTAGGACTTAGGGAAAAACTGTTTTTT TRBJ1-4 TRBV12-3/TRBV12-4 . few
CASSRDGRGMNTEAFF TGTGCCAGTAGCAGGGACGGGAGGGGGATGAACACTGAAGCTTTCTTT TRBJ1-1 TRBV19 . .
CASSYHRAYEQYF TGTGCCAGCAGTTATCACAGAGCCTACGAGCAGTACTTC TRBJ2-7 TRBV6-5 . .
CATSDLGGRALNEQFF TGTGCCACCAGTGATTTGGGCGGGAGGGCCCTCAATGAGCAGTTCTTC TRBJ2-1 TRBV24-1 TRBD2 few